These T cell receptor beta chains were read from a single sample in a study of blood T cell repertoires in COVID-19. Data came from immunoSEQ multiplex PCR; TCRdb stores just in-frame clones and leaves some out. The sample has about 190,000 clones, approximately 80% seen once. Sequences were obtained from peripheral blood. The receptors come from a human donor in a cohort sampled during active COVID-19. Both conserved end residues are part of each CDR3. D genes are given only for firm matches. Not all rows give a size; the values are once, few, many and, for expanded clones, a class.

>TRBV10-3|.|TRBJ1-5|.
CAISEKTGTSQPQHF
TGTGCCATCAGTGAGAAAACAGGGACCAGTCAGCCCCAGCATTTT
>TRBV5-4|.|TRBJ2-7|.
CASSPPGASYEQYF
TGTGCCAGCAGCCCTCCAGGGGCCTCCTACGAGCAGTACTTC
>TRBV6-6|.|TRBJ1-3|.
CASREQISGNTIYF
TGTGCCAGCAGGGAACAGATCTCTGGAAACACCATATATTTT
>TRBV7-2|.|TRBJ1-5|.
CASSFNNQPQHF
TGTGCCAGCAGCTTCAACAATCAGCCCCAGCATTTT
>TRBV7-2|.|TRBJ2-2|few
CASSLVGGVTGELFF
TGTGCCAGCAGCTTAGTAGGCGGCGTCACCGGGGAGCTGTTTTTT
>TRBV5-4|.|TRBJ2-5|.
CASSLDRGPTRDSQYF
TGTGCCAGCAGCTTGGATAGGGGACCTACCCGGGACTCCCAGTACTTC
>TRBV10-3|.|TRBJ2-6|.
CAILKQSGGTGIPLGTGANVLTF
TGTGCCATCCTGAAACAATCGGGGGGGACAGGGATCCCTTTGGGGACTGGGGCCAACGTCCTGACTTTC
>TRBV6-1|TRBD1|TRBJ1-1|.
CASSEQGVYTEAFF
TGTGCCAGCAGTGAGCAGGGGGTCTACACTGAAGCTTTCTTT
>TRBV6-6|TRBD1|TRBJ1-5|once
CASSYSGQGDQPQHF
TGTGCCAGCAGTTACTCGGGACAGGGTGATCAGCCCCAGCATTTT
>TRBV28|.|TRBJ2-1|.
CASSLSREQFF
TGTGCCAGCAGTTTATCGAGGGAGCAGTTCTTC
>TRBV2|TRBD2|TRBJ2-3|.
CASMGGAGTSTDTQYF
TGTGCCAGCATGGGGGGAGCGGGAACTAGCACAGATACGCAGTATTTT
>TRBV6-4|.|TRBJ2-3|.
CASSEAGGVDTQYF
TGTGCCAGCAGTGAGGCGGGCGGAGTCGATACGCAGTATTTT
>TRBV5-1|TRBD2|TRBJ2-7|.
CASSSSGPLEQYF
TGCGCCAGCAGCTCTAGCGGGCCCCTCGAGCAGTACTTC
>TRBV6-4|.|TRBJ2-7|.
CASREGYF
TGTGCCAGCAGGGAGGGATACTTC
>TRBV7-8|.|TRBJ1-2|.
CASSLGRRVGGYGYTF
TGTGCCAGCAGCTTAGGTCGGAGGGTCGGCGGCTATGGCTACACCTTC
>TRBV9|.|TRBJ1-6|.
CASSVAGAGDSPLHF
TGTGCCAGCAGCGTAGCTGGAGCAGGGGATTCACCCCTCCACTTT
>TRBV18|.|TRBJ2-2|once
CASSPQRTGPGELFF
TGTGCCAGCTCACCACAAAGAACAGGGCCCGGGGAGCTGTTTTTT
>TRBV7-2|.|TRBJ1-2|.
CASSLDIANYGYTF
TGTGCCAGCAGCTTAGATATAGCAAACTATGGCTACACCTTC
>TRBV3-1/TRBV3-2|.|TRBJ1-1|.
CASSQRNRNTEAFF
TGTGCCAGCAGCCAACGGAACAGAAACACTGAAGCTTTCTTT
>TRBV19|.|TRBJ1-1|.
CASRTGGKAFF
TGTGCCAGCAGGACGGGGGGAAAAGCTTTCTTT
>TRBV27|TRBD1|TRBJ2-1|.
CASSPDRQGRSYNEQFF
TGTGCCAGCAGTCCCGACAGACAGGGTAGATCCTACAATGAGCAGTTCTTC
>TRBV30|TRBD2|TRBJ2-1|.
CAWSFTTSGGFSSYNEQFF
TGTGCCTGGAGCTTCACCACTAGCGGGGGGTTTAGCTCCTACAATGAGCAGTTCTTC
>TRBV7-9|TRBD2|TRBJ2-3|.
CASSLLAGGTSTDTQYF
TGTGCCAGCAGCTTATTAGCGGGGGGGACTAGCACAGATACGCAGTATTTT
>TRBV7-9|TRBD1|TRBJ2-5|few
CASRSRDSQETQYF
TGTGCCAGCAGGTCCCGGGACAGCCAAGAGACCCAGTACTTC
>TRBV29-1|TRBD1|TRBJ1-2|.
CSVGYTGTGGGYTF
TGCAGCGTCGGCTATACCGGGACAGGGGGTGGCTACACCTTC
>TRBV3-1/TRBV3-2|TRBD2|TRBJ2-4|.
CASSPLTSGTLGNIQYF
TGTGCCAGCAGCCCCTTGACTAGCGGAACCTTAGGAAACATTCAGTACTTC
>TRBV29-1|TRBD2|TRBJ2-1|.
CSAGTSGGAGYNEQFF
TGCAGCGCCGGGACTAGCGGGGGGGCCGGGTACAATGAGCAGTTCTTC
>TRBV13|.|TRBJ2-3|.
CASSFLRRGNTDTQYF
TGTGCCAGCAGCTTCCTTCGGAGGGGAAACACAGATACGCAGTATTTT
>TRBV12-3/TRBV12-4|.|TRBJ1-6|.
CASSLGASPLHF
TGTGCCAGCAGTTTAGGGGCTTCACCCCTCCACTTT
>TRBV7-7|TRBD2|TRBJ2-3|.
CASSSGLAADTQYF
TGTGCTAGCAGCTCGGGACTAGCAGCAGATACGCAGTATTTT
>TRBV5-1|TRBD1|TRBJ1-2|.
CASSQTGTGGAVGYTF
TGCGCCAGCAGCCAGACCGGGACAGGGGGCGCGGTTGGCTACACCTTC
>TRBV19|TRBD1|TRBJ2-5|.
CASSIGARDRETQYF
TGTGCCAGTAGTATAGGAGCCCGGGACAGAGAGACCCAGTACTTC